The 15 T cell receptor beta chains below all came from one sample that was sequenced in a study of blood T cell repertoires in COVID-19. Clones were sequenced by immunoSEQ multiplex PCR, and TCRdb holds only the in-frame ones, with some missing. The sample has 52,000 or so clones; approximately 84% are singletons. The specimen was peripheral blood. The receptors come from a man aged 70 or older with active COVID-19.

The chain recombines TRBV5-1 with TRBJ1-3; 7 bases match TRBD1. The V gene end was trimmed by 4 bases and the J gene end by 2 bases; junction bases not matched to a gene: 6. The V gene's germline CDR1 is SGHRS and CDR2 YFSETQ. CDR3 size: 15 residues. CDR3: CASSPTGAAGNTIYF. CDR3 bases: TGCGCCAGCAGCCCTACAGGGGCGGCTGGAAACACCATATATTTT.

This rearrangement joins TRBV27 to TRBJ2-5; D may be TRBD2 (5 bases). This CDR3 has 14 amino acids. CDR1 is MNHEY, CDR2 SMNVEV, per germline (reference sequence). The V and J ends lost 7 bases and 1 base respectively, with 13 bases between them. The CDR3 loop reads CASKEDLVQETQYF. CDR3 nucleotide sequence: TGTGCCAGCAAGGAGGATTTGGTCCAAGAGACCCAGTACTTC.

This clone was seen more than once but under ten times. The chain combines TRBV7-2 with TRBJ2-7; D remains ambiguous. The CDR3 covers 13 residues. Germline CDR1 and CDR2: SGHTA and FQGNSA. V was clipped by 1 base and J by 3 bases, with 7 bases between them. This CDR3 is CASSLGFGYEQYF. The CDR3 nucleotides are TGTGCCAGCAGCTTAGGATTCGGCTACGAGCAGTACTTC.

This chain links TRBV4-1 with TRBJ2-7; 10 nucleotides line up with TRBD2. V lost 0 bases, J lost 5 bases, and 7 bases stayed unmatched. The germline V gene encodes CDR1 MGHRA and CDR2 YSYEKL. The CDR3 consists of 16 residues. The CDR3: CASSQDPSGSTNEQYF. For the CDR3, the DNA is TGCGCCAGCAGCCAAGACCCTAGCGGGAGTACCAACGAGCAGTACTTC.

This clone was seen just once. The CDR3 coding sequence is TGTGCCAGCAGTAAGGGTAAACTAGCGGGAAGTCAAAATGAGCAGTTCTTC. Amino acids: CASSKGKLAGSQNEQFF. This chain connects TRBV28 to TRBJ2-1; 10 nucleotides line up with TRBD2. With V trimmed by 5 bases and J by 7 bases, 14 bases remained unmatched. Germline V gene data show CDR1 as MDHEN and CDR2 as SYDVKM. This CDR3 has 17 amino acids.

V and J are TRBV7-3 and TRBJ2-7; 8 bases fit TRBD1. Unmatched junction bases numbered 8, after V lost 3 bases and J lost 4 bases. From germline, CDR1 is SGHTA and CDR2 FQGTGA. This CDR3 is built from 15 residues. CDR3 amino acids: CASSFGAGGNYEQYF. CDR3 DNA sequence: TGTGCCAGCAGCTTTGGGGCAGGGGGCAATTACGAGCAGTACTTC.

V and J are TRBV29-1 and TRBJ2-5, with 7 bases matching TRBD2. The CDR3 sequence is 13 residues long. The V segment lost 5 bases and the J segment 1 base; nucleotides outside the gene matches: 4. Germline-derived CDR1 and CDR2 are SQVTM and ANQGSEA. The CDR3 region is CSVTTSAQETQYF. The CDR3 region has the DNA TGCAGCGTTACCACTAGCGCCCAAGAGACCCAGTACTTC.

The gene calls are TRBV7-2 and TRBJ2-7, with 13 nucleotides matching TRBD2. There are 16 residues in the CDR3. Germline CDR1 reads SGHTA; CDR2 reads FQGNSA. After removal of 5 bases from V and 0 bases from J, the junction contained 4 bases not matched to a gene. The CDR3 region is CASSLGTSGTSYEQYF. In DNA form, the CDR3 reads TGTGCCAGCAGCCTTGGGACTAGCGGGACCTCCTACGAGCAGTACTTC.

The chain couples TRBV5-1 to TRBJ1-1, with D hard to call. Germline V gene sequence: CDR1 SGHRS, CDR2 YFSETQ. The CDR3 runs 15 residues. Trimming took 0 bases from V and 3 from J, leaving 12 bases between them. CDR3: CASSLGEGGYTEAFF. The CDR3 DNA follows: TGCGCCAGCAGCTTGGGGGAGGGAGGCTACACTGAAGCTTTCTTT.

The chain links TRBV30 to TRBJ1-4; TRBD1 might be the D (5 bases). The CDR3 consists of 14 residues. V gave up 0 bases and J gave up 8 bases, with 13 bases separating them. The germline gives CDR1 GTSNPN, CDR2 SVGIG (reference sequence). Here the CDR3 DNA reads TGTGCCTGGAGTGTACGAACAGGAGTGGAAAAACTGTTTTTT. Translation gives CAWSVRTGVEKLFF.

The DNA for the CDR3 is TGTGCCTGGAGAGCAGGGGGCGTGGGGGACGAGCAGTACTTC. Amino acid sequence: CAWRAGGVGDEQYF. V is TRBV30 and J is TRBJ2-7; TRBD1 matches 8 bases. Germline-derived CDR1 and CDR2 are GTSNPN and SVGIG (reference sequence). This CDR3 spans 14 amino acids. V dropped 3 bases and J dropped 5; count of bases not matched to a gene: 9.

In this sample, this clone turned up a few times. The chain uses TRBV6-5 and TRBJ1-6; 10 bases align to TRBD1. This CDR3 comprises 14 residues. Germline-derived CDR1 and CDR2 are MNHEY and SVGAGI. The junction had 6 bases not matched to a gene; V was cut back by 7 bases and J by 9 bases. CDR3 in amino acids: CASTGDRGLSPLHF. DNA for the CDR3: TGTGCCAGCACCGGGGACAGGGGACTTTCACCCCTCCACTTT.

The chain combines TRBV19 with TRBJ1-2; 9 positions agree with TRBD1. CDR1 is LNHDA, CDR2 SQIVND, per germline (reference sequence). The CDR3 length is 13 residues. Trimming at V came to 8 bases and at J to 4 bases, leaving 5 bases not matched to a gene. In DNA form, the CDR3 reads TGTGCCAGTGGGGACAGGGCGGGCTATGGCTACACCTTC. It is translated as CASGDRAGYGYTF.

The chain recombines TRBV6-5 with TRBJ2-7; 8 nucleotides align to TRBD1. J lost 5 bases, V lost 7 bases, and 13 bases had no gene match. Germline V lookup: CDR1 MNHEY, CDR2 SVGAGI. CDR3 size: 15 residues. The DNA for the CDR3 is TGTGCCAGCACTCTACGGACAGGGATAAACGACGAGCAGTACTTC. Amino acid sequence: CASTLRTGINDEQYF.

CDR3 coding DNA: TGTGCCACCAGCAGAACTAGCGCCGGGGAGCTGTTTTTT. It translates to CATSRTSAGELFF. The chain links TRBV15 to TRBJ2-2, with 7 nucleotides matching TRBD2. V dropped 2 bases and J dropped 6; count of bases not matched to a gene: 0. The CDR3 runs 13 residues. The germline V gene has CDR1 LNHNV and CDR2 YYDKDF (reference sequence).